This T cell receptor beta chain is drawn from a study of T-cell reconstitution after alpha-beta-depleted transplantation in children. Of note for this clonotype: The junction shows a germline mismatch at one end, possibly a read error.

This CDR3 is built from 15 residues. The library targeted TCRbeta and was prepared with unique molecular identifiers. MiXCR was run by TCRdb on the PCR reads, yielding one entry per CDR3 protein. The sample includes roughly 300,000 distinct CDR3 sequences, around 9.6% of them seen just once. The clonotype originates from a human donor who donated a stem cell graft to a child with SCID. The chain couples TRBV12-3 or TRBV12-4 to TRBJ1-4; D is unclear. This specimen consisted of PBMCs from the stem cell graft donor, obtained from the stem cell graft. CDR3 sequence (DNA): TGTGCCAGCAGTTTTAGGGCAGGCCTACAGAAGGAAAAACTGTTT. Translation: CASSFRAGLQKEKLF.